A selection of T cell receptor beta chains follows, all from one sample in a study of T cells after yellow fever vaccination. TCRdb ran MiXCR on the 5' RACE reads and lists one entry per CDR3 protein. Of some 670,000 distinct CDR3 sequences listed, about 12% are singletons. The sample in question was PBMCs, obtained on the day of the yellow fever booster vaccination. Receptor source: a man aged 30 to 45 who received the YFV17D yellow fever vaccine. Each CDR3 is given with its conserved first and last residue. A D gene is named only where the DNA matches it firmly. Size is omitted from some rows. Given values are once, few, many or a class for expanded clones.

clone_size	cdr3_length	d_call	v_call	j_call	cdr3_aa	cdr3_nt
NA	15	TRBD2	TRBV20-1	TRBJ2-1	CSARDTKAGYNEQFF	TGCAGTGCTAGAGATACGAAAGCGGGATACAATGAGCAGTTCTTC
few	17	TRBD2	TRBV7-2	TRBJ2-6	CASSKTSGISGANVLTF	TGTGCCAGCAGCAAGACTAGCGGGATCTCAGGGGCCAACGTCCTGACTTTC
NA	14	NA	TRBV6-5	TRBJ1-4	CASSYGTTNEKLFF	TGTGCCAGCAGTTACGGGACAACTAATGAAAAACTGTTTTTT
few	17	NA	TRBV20-1	TRBJ2-1	CSARDRGGLSSYNEQFF	TGCAGTGCTAGAGATCGAGGCGGTCTGAGCTCCTACAATGAGCAGTTCTTC
NA	16	TRBD2	TRBV15	TRBJ2-1	CATRAGGGNRYNEQFF	TGTGCCACCCGGGCTGGCGGGGGGAACAGGTACAATGAGCAGTTCTTC
once	14	TRBD2	TRBV10-3	TRBJ2-5	CAIGSGRVGETQYF	TGTGCCATCGGGAGCGGGAGGGTCGGAGAGACCCAGTACTTC
NA	14	NA	TRBV20-1	TRBJ2-5	CSARDQLIGETQYF	TGCAGTGCTAGAGATCAGCTAATTGGGGAGACCCAGTACTTC
few	15	NA	TRBV12-3/TRBV12-4	TRBJ2-3	CASSSYAEGTDTQYF	TGTGCCAGCAGTTCTTACGCGGAAGGGACAGATACGCAGTATTTT
NA	14	NA	TRBV7-9	TRBJ2-3	CASSLLPGRDTQYF	TGTGCCAGCAGCCTTTTGCCGGGGAGAGATACGCAGTATTTT
few	14	NA	TRBV15	TRBJ1-3	CATSRDRGEDTIYF	TGTGCCACCAGCAGAGATCGAGGGGAGGACACCATATATTTT
NA	13	TRBD1	TRBV2	TRBJ2-3	CASSVDRASTQYF	TGTGCCAGCAGTGTAGACAGGGCGTCGACGCAGTATTTT
NA	16	TRBD1	TRBV7-9	TRBJ2-1	CASRDDPGQGAQYPFF	TGTGCCAGCAGGGACGACCCGGGACAGGGGGCTCAATATCCGTTCTTC
few	17	TRBD2	TRBV5-6	TRBJ2-5	CASSLRTSSGSLETQYF	TGTGCCAGCAGCTTGAGGACGTCTAGCGGGAGTCTAGAGACCCAGTACTTC
few	15	NA	TRBV6-1	TRBJ1-2	CASSPGGPVDYGYTF	TGTGCCAGCAGTCCCGGAGGGCCGGTTGACTATGGCTACACCTTC
few	12	NA	TRBV7-2	TRBJ2-1	CASSRGLWEQFF	TGTGCCAGCAGCCGGGGCCTTTGGGAGCAGTTCTTC
NA	14	TRBD2	TRBV20-1	TRBJ2-1	CSAREASGSNEQFF	TGCAGTGCTAGAGAGGCTAGCGGGAGCAATGAGCAGTTCTTC
NA	16	NA	TRBV5-1	TRBJ2-1	CASSPIGRSSYNEQFF	TGCGCCAGCAGCCCCATTGGGAGAAGCTCCTACAATGAGCAGTTCTTC
NA	15	NA	TRBV11-2	TRBJ2-3	CASSFKRSSTDTQYF	TGTGCCAGCAGCTTCAAGCGGAGTAGCACAGATACGCAGTATTTT
many	12	NA	TRBV29-1	TRBJ2-3	CSVGGAGDTQYF	TGCAGCGTTGGGGGGGCAGGAGATACGCAGTATTTT
few	14	NA	TRBV5-1	TRBJ2-1	CASSLYSLLNEQFF	TGCGCCAGCAGCTTGTATTCGCTATTAAATGAGCAGTTCTTC
few	13	NA	TRBV20-1	TRBJ1-5	CSAIEQGGQPQHF	TGCAGTGCTATAGAGCAGGGAGGTCAGCCCCAGCATTTT
few	14	TRBD1	TRBV10-3	TRBJ2-7	CAISPGQISYEQYF	TGTGCCATCAGCCCGGGACAGATCTCCTACGAGCAGTACTTC
NA	15	NA	TRBV6-2/TRBV6-3	TRBJ2-7	CASAPFGPSSYEQYF	TGTGCCAGCGCCCCTTTCGGGCCGAGCTCCTACGAGCAGTACTTC
NA	12	TRBD2	TRBV20-1	TRBJ2-5	CSAASGWETQYF	TGCAGTGCTGCTAGCGGGTGGGAGACCCAGTACTTC
NA	16	TRBD1	TRBV6-5	TRBJ2-7	CASSYSSGTGQYEQYF	TGTGCCAGCAGTTACTCCTCCGGGACAGGTCAATACGAGCAGTACTTC
once	15	NA	TRBV6-5	TRBJ2-7	CASSYSAGAPYEQYF	TGTGCCAGCAGTTACTCGGCAGGAGCTCCTTACGAGCAGTACTTC
NA	11	NA	TRBV20-1	TRBJ2-1	CSATGGYEQFF	TGCAGTGCTACTGGCGGTTATGAGCAGTTCTTC
many	16	NA	TRBV15	TRBJ2-7	CATSRERLPTGGEQYF	TGTGCCACCAGCAGAGAAAGGCTCCCGACCGGGGGCGAGCAGTACTTC
NA	14	NA	TRBV20-1	TRBJ2-3	CSARDQSGTDTQYF	TGCAGTGCTAGAGATCAGAGCGGGACAGATACGCAGTATTTT
NA	14	TRBD1	TRBV4-1	TRBJ2-1	CASSQEGGTGAEFF	TGCGCCAGCAGCCAAGAAGGAGGGACAGGGGCGGAGTTCTTC
NA	15	TRBD2	TRBV2	TRBJ2-3	CASRASGTSTDTQYF	TGTGCCAGCAGGGCTAGCGGGACGAGCACAGATACGCAGTATTTT
many	15	TRBD1	TRBV12-3/TRBV12-4	TRBJ1-5	CASRTDRGINQPQHF	TGTGCCAGCAGAACCGACAGGGGGATTAATCAGCCCCAGCATTTT
NA	14	NA	TRBV12-3/TRBV12-4	TRBJ1-3	CASSFTVSGNTIYF	TGTGCCAGCAGTTTTACGGTCTCTGGAAACACCATATATTTT
NA	17	NA	TRBV7-8	TRBJ2-2	CASTPLPGQSNTGELFF	TGTGCCAGCACGCCACTTCCGGGTCAATCGAACACCGGGGAGCTGTTTTTT
few	16	TRBD2	TRBV7-2	TRBJ2-7	CASSLRGGRAPYEQYF	TGTGCCAGCAGCTTACGCGGCGGGAGGGCCCCCTACGAGCAGTACTTC
few	15	TRBD2	TRBV7-2	TRBJ2-3	CASSLSREGTDTQYF	TGTGCCAGCAGCTTATCGCGGGAGGGGACAGATACGCAGTATTTT
few	14	NA	TRBV9	TRBJ2-3	CASSAPSGADTQYF	TGTGCCAGCAGCGCCCCGTCCGGAGCAGATACGCAGTATTTT
NA	13	TRBD2	TRBV30	TRBJ2-1	CAWGLAGGGEQFF	TGTGCCTGGGGGCTAGCGGGAGGCGGTGAGCAGTTCTTC
many	15	NA	TRBV29-1	TRBJ2-3	CSVGSGMLGTDTQYF	TGCAGCGTTGGTTCCGGGATGTTGGGCACAGATACGCAGTATTTT
NA	15	TRBD2	TRBV5-1	TRBJ2-1	CASGGLAVPYNEQFF	TGCGCCAGCGGGGGACTAGCGGTACCCTACAATGAGCAGTTCTTC
few	15	TRBD2	TRBV5-5	TRBJ2-5	CASSLGLAAGETQYF	TGTGCCAGCAGCCTGGGACTAGCGGCCGGGGAGACCCAGTACTTC
NA	22	TRBD1	TRBV6-2/TRBV6-3	TRBJ1-6	CASSYSSGQGVPGGSYNSPLHF	TGTGCCAGCAGTTACTCGAGCGGACAGGGAGTTCCTGGCGGCTCCTATAATTCACCCCTCCACTTT
many	15	NA	TRBV5-5	TRBJ2-5	CASSLEANRQETQYF	TGTGCCAGCAGCTTGGAAGCGAACCGCCAAGAGACCCAGTACTTC
few	12	NA	TRBV29-1	TRBJ2-7	CSVAFRSYEQYF	TGCAGCGTTGCGTTCAGATCCTACGAGCAGTACTTC
NA	13	NA	TRBV12-3/TRBV12-4	TRBJ1-5	CASSLEQEEPQHF	TGTGCCAGCAGTTTGGAACAGGAGGAGCCCCAGCATTTT
NA	17	TRBD2	TRBV9	TRBJ2-1	CASSVVPLAGEGGEQFF	TGTGCCAGCAGCGTAGTTCCTCTAGCGGGAGAGGGAGGTGAGCAGTTCTTC
many	14	TRBD1	TRBV5-1	TRBJ2-4	CASSLGQGAVIQYF	TGCGCCAGCAGCTTGGGCCAGGGGGCGGTCATTCAGTACTTC
few	14	NA	TRBV9	TRBJ1-4	CASSGQGPNEKLFF	TGTGCCAGCAGCGGGCAGGGTCCGAATGAAAAACTGTTTTTT
NA	16	TRBD2	TRBV19	TRBJ2-5	CASSIDIAGVRETQYF	TGTGCCAGTAGTATAGACATAGCGGGAGTAAGAGAGACCCAGTACTTC
NA	13	NA	TRBV6-1	TRBJ2-7	CASSEHGPGEQYF	TGTGCCAGCAGTGAACACGGTCCGGGCGAGCAGTACTTC
few	13	NA	TRBV9	TRBJ2-5	CASSVVMTGTQYF	TGTGCCAGCAGCGTAGTCATGACGGGGACCCAGTACTTC
NA	15	NA	TRBV7-2	TRBJ2-1	CASRKPGLSYNEQFF	TGTGCCAGCAGGAAACCGGGGCTAAGTTACAATGAGCAGTTCTTC